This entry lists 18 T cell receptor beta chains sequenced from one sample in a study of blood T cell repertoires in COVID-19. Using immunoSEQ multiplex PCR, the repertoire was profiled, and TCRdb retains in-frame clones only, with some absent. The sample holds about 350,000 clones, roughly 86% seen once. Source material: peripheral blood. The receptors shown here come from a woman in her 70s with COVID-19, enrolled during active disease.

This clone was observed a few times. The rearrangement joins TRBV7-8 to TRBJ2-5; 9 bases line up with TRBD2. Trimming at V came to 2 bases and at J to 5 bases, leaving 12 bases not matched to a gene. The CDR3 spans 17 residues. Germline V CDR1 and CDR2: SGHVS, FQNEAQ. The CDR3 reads CASSLKRPGLAEETQYF. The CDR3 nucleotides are TGTGCCAGCAGCTTAAAACGTCCGGGACTAGCCGAGGAGACCCAGTACTTC.

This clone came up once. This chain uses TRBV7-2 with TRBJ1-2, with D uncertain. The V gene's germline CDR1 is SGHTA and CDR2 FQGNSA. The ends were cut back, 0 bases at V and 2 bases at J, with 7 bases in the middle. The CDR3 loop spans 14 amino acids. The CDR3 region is CASSLALRNYGYTF. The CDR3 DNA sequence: TGTGCCAGCAGCTTAGCGCTCCGGAACTATGGCTACACCTTC.

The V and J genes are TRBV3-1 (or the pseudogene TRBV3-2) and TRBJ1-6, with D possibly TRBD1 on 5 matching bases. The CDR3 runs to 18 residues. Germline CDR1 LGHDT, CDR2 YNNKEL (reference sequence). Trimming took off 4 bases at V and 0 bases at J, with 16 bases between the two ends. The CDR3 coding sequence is TGTGCCAGCAGCCCAACCGGGACTGTGAGCTCCTATAATTCACCCCTCCACTTT. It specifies CASSPTGTVSSYNSPLHF.

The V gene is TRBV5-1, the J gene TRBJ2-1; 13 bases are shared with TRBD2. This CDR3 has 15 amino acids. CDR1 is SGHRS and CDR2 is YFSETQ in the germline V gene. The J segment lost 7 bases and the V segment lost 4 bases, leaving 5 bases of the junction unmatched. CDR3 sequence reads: CASSTGTSGVNEQFF. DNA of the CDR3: TGCGCCAGCAGCACCGGGACTAGCGGGGTAAATGAGCAGTTCTTC.

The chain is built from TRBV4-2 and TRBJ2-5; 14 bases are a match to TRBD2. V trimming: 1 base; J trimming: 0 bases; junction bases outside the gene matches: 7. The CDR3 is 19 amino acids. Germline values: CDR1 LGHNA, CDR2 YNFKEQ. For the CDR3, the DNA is TGTGCCAGCAGCCAAGTTCCAGGGACTAGCGGGGGACACCAAGAGACCCAGTACTTC. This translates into CASSQVPGTSGGHQETQYF.

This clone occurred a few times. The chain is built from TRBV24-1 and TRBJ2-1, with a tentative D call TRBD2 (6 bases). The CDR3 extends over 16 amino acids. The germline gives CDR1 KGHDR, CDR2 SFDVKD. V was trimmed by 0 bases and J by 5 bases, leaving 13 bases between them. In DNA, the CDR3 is TGTGCCACCAGTGATTTGGGCGGGGAACGGGACAATGAGCAGTTCTTC. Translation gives CATSDLGGERDNEQFF.

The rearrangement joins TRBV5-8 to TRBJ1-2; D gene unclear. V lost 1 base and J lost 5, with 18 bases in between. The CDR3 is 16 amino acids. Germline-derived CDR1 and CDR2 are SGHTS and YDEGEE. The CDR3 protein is CASSLTGPRSGYGYTF. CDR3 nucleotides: TGTGCCAGCAGCTTGACCGGGCCCCGATCGGGGTATGGCTACACCTTC. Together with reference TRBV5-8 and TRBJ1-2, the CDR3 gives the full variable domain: EAGVTQSPTHLIKTRGQQATLRCSPISGHTSVYWYQQALGLGLQFLLWYDEGEERNRGNFPPRFSGRQFPNYSSELNVNALELEDSALYLCASSLTGPRSGYGYTFGSGTRLTVV.

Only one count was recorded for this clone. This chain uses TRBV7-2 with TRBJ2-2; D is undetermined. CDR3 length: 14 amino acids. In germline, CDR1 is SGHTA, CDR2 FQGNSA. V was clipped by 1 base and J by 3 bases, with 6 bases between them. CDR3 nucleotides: TGTGCCAGCAGCTTAGTTCGGGACACCGGGGAGCTGTTTTTT. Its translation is CASSLVRDTGELFF.

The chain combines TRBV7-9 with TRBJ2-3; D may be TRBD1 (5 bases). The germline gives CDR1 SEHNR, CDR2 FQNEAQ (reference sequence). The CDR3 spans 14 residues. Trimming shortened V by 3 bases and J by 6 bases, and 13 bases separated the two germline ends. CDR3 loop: CASSFSGNADTQYF. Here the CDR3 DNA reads TGTGCCAGCAGCTTTTCAGGGAACGCGGATACGCAGTATTTT.

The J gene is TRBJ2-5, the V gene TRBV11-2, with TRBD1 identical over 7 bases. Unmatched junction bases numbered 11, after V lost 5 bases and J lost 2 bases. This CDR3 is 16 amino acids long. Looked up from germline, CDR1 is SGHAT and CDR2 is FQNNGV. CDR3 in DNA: TGTGCCAGCAGCGCATGGCCGGCAGGGGGTCAAGAGACCCAGTACTTC. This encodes CASSAWPAGGQETQYF.

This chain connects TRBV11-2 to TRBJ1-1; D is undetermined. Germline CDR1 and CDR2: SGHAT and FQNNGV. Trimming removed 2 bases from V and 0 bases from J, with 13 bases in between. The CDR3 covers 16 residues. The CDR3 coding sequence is TGTGCCAGCAGCTTACCCCGCGGCGGCATGAACACTGAAGCTTTCTTT. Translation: CASSLPRGGMNTEAFF. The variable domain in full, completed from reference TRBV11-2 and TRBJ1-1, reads EAGVAQSPRYKIIEKRQSVAFWCNPISGHATLYWYQQILGQGPKLLIQFQNNGVVDDSQLPKDRFSAERLKGVDSTLKIQPAKLEDSAVYLCASSLPRGGMNTEAFFGQGTRLTVV.

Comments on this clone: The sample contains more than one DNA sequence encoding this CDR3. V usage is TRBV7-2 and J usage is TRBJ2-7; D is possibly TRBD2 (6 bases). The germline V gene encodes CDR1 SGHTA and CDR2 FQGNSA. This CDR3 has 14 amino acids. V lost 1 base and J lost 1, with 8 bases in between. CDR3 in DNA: TGTGCCAGCAGCTTAGTCGGGGGTTCCTACGAGCAGTACTTC. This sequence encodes CASSLVGGSYEQYF.

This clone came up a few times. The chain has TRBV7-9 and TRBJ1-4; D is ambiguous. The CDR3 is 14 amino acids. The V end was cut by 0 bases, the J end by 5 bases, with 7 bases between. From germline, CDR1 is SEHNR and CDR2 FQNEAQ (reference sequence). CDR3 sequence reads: CASSLAAANEKLFF. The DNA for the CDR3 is TGTGCCAGCAGCTTAGCGGCAGCGAATGAAAAACTGTTTTTT.

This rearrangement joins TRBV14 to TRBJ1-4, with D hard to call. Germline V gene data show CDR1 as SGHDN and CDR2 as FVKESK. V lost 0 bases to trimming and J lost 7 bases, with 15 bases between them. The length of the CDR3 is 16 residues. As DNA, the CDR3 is TGTGCCAGCAGCCAAGATCGAACCTTTAGTGGTGAAAAACTGTTTTTT. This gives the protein CASSQDRTFSGEKLFF.

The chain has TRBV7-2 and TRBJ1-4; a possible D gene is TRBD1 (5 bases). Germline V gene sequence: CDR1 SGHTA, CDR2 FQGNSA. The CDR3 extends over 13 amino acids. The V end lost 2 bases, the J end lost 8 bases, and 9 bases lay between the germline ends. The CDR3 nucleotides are TGTGCCAGCAGCTTATCTGGGGGGGAAAAACTGTTTTTT. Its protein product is CASSLSGGEKLFF.

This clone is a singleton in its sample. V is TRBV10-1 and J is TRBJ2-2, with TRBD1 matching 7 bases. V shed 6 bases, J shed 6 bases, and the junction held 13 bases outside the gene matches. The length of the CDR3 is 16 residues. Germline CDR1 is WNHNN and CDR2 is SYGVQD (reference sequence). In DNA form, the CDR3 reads TGCGCCAGCAGCCGGACGACAGGGTACGGGGCCGGGGAGCTGTTTTTT. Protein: CASSRTTGYGAGELFF.

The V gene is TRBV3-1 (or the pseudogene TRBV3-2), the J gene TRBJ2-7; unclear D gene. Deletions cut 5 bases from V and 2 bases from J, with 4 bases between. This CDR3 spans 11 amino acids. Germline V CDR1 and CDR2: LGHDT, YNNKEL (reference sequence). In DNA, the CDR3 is TGTGCCAGCAGCTCTCCCTACGAGCAGTACTTC. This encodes CASSSPYEQYF.

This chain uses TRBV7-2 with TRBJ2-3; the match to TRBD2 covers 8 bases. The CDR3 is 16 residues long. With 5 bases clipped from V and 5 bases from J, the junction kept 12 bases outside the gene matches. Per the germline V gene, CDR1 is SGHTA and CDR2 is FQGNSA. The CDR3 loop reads CASSPPRGGRGDTQYF. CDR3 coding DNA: TGTGCCAGCAGCCCCCCCCGGGGGGGCCGCGGAGATACGCAGTATTTT. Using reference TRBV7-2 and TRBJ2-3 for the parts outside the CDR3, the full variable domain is GAGVSQSPSNKVTEKGKDVELRCDPISGHTALYWYRQSLGQGLEFLIYFQGNSAPDKSGLPSDRFSAERTGGSVSTLTIQRTQQEDSAVYLCASSPPRGGRGDTQYFGPGTRLTVL.